Detailed here is one TCR beta chain. PCR employed 60 Vbeta and 13 Jbeta primers. Libraries were prepared by immunoSEQ multiplex PCR; TCRdb keeps only in-frame clonotypes and omits some of them. The sample lists about 88,000 clones, 75% to 90% occurring once. The data belong to a study of cytomegalovirus exposure and HLA in healthy donors. The junction had 2 bases not matched to a gene; V was cut back by 0 bases and J by 4 bases. Germline V gene sequence: CDR1 LNHDA, CDR2 SQIVND (reference sequence). The CDR3 contains 14 residues. Sample: PBMCs. The chain employs TRBV19 and TRBJ2-7; 8 bases agree with TRBD1. This TCR derives from a man aged 18-30 years in good health and CMV-seronegative. The CDR3 here is CASSIDRGRYEQYF. Written as DNA, the CDR3 is TGTGCCAGTAGTATAGACAGGGGGCGATACGAGCAGTACTTC.